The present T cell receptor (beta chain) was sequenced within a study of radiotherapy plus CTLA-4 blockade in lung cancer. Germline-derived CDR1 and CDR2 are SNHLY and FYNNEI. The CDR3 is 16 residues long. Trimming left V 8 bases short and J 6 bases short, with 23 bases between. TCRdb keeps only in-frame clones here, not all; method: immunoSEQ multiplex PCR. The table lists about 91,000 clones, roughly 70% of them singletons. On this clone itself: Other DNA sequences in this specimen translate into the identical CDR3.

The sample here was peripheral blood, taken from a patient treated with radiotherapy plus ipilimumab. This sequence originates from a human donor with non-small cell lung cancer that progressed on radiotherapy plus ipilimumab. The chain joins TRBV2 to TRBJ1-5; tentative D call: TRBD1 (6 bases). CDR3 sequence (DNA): TGTGCCAGCCGGGAGGGGGGGGGCCGAGAGGGTCAGCCCCAGCATTTT. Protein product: CASREGGGREGQPQHF.